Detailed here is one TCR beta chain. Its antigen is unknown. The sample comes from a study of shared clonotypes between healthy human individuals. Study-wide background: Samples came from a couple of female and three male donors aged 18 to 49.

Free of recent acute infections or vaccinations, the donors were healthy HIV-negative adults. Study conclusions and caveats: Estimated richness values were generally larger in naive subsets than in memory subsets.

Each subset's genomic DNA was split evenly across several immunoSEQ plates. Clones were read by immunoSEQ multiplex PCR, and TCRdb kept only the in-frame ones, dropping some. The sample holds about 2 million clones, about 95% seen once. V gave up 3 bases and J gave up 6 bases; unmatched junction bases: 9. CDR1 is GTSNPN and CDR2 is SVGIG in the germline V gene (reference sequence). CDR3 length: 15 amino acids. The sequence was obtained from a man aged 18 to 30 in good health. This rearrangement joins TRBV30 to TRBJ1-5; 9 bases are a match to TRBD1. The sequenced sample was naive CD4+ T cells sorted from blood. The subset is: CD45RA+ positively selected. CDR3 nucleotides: TGTGCCTGGAGACGCCCGGGACAGGGTCTTCAGCCCCAGCATTTT. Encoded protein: CAWRRPGQGLQPQHF.